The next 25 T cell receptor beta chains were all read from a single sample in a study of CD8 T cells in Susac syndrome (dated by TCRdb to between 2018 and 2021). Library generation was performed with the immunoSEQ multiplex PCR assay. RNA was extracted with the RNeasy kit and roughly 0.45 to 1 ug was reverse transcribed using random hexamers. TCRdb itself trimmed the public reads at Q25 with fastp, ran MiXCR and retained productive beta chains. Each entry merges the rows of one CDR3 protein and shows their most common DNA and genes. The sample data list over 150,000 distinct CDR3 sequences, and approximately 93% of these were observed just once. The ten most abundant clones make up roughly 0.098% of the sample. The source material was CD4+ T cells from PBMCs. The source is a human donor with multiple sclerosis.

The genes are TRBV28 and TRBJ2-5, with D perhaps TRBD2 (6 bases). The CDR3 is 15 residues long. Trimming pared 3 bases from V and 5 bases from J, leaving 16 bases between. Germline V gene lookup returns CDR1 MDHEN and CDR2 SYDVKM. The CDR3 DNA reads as TGTGCCAGCAGTTTCCTGGACTACCTCCGCGAGACCCAGTACTTC. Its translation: CASSFLDYLRETQYF.

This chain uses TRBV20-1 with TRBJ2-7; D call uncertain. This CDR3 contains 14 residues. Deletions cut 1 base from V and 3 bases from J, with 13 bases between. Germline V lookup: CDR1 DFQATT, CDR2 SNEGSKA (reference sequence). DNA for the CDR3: TGCAGTGCTAGAGGATCCGGAATACACTACGAGCAGTACTTC. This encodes CSARGSGIHYEQYF.

The CDR3 is CASSYNTGAAFF. The CDR3 DNA is TGTGCCAGCAGTTACAATACAGGAGCGGCTTTCTTT. The rearrangement links TRBV6-5 to TRBJ1-1; D is possibly TRBD1 (5 bases). The CDR3 covers 12 residues. The germline V and J ends were trimmed by 2 bases and 11 bases, with 12 bases remaining between them. Looked up from germline, CDR1 is MNHEY and CDR2 is SVGAGI.

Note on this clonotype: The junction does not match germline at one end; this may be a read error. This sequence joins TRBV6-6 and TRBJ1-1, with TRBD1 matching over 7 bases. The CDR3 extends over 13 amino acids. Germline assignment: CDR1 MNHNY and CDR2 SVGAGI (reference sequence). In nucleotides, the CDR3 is TGTGCCAGCACGATGACAGGGAACCCTGAAGCTTTCTTT. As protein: CASTMTGNPEAFF.

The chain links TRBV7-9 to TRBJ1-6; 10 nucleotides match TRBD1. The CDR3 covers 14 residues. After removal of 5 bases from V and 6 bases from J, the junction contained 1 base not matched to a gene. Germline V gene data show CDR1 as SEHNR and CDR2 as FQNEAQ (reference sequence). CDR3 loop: CASSRDRGNSPLHF. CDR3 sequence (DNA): TGTGCCAGCAGCCGGGACAGGGGTAATTCACCCCTCCACTTT.

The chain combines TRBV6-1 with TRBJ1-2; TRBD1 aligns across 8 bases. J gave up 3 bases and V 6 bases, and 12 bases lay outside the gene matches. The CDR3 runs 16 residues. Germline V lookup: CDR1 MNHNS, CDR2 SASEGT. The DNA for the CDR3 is TGTGCCAGCAGCCGCGGACAGGGCGTCGGTTACTATGGCTACACCTTC. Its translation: CASSRGQGVGYYGYTF.

CDR3 coding DNA: TGCGCCAGCAGCTTGGTAGCGGGGGGGCAAGATACGCAGTATTTT. This sequence encodes CASSLVAGGQDTQYF. The rearrangement links TRBV5-1 to TRBJ2-3, with 11 positions matching TRBD2. The CDR3 extends over 15 amino acids. V lost 0 bases and J lost 5; bases outside the gene matches: 2. The germline V gene encodes CDR1 SGHRS and CDR2 YFSETQ.

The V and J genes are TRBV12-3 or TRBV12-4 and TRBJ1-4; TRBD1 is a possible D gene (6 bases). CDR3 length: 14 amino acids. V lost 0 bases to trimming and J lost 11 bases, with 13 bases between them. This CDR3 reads CASSLAAGEGKLFF. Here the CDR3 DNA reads TGTGCCAGCAGTTTAGCGGCAGGGGAAGGGAAACTGTTTTTT.

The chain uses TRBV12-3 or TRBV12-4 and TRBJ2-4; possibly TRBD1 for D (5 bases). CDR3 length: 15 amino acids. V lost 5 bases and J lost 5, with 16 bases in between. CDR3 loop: CASSVLPPGQNIQYF. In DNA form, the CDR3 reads TGTGCCAGCAGTGTCCTCCCGCCAGGGCAAAACATTCAGTACTTC.

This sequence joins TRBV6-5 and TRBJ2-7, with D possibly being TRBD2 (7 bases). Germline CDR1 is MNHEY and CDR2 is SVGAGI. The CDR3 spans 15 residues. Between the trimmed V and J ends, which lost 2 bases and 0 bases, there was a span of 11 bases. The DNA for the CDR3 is TGTGCCAGCAGTTACCGGGGGGCAGGCTCCTACGAGCAGTACTTC. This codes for CASSYRGAGSYEQYF.

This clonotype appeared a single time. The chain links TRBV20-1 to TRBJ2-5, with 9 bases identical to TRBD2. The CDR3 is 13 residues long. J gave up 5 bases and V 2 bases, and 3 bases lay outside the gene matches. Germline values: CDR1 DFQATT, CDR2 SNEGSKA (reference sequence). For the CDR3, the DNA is TGCAGTGCTAGACTAGCGGGACGGGAGACCCAGTACTTC. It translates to CSARLAGRETQYF.

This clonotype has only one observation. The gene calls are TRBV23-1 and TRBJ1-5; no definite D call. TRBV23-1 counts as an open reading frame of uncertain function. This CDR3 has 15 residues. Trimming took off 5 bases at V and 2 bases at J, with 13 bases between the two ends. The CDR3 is CASSFTGEGNQPQHF. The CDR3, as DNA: TGCGCCAGCAGTTTTACTGGGGAGGGCAATCAGCCCCAGCATTTT.

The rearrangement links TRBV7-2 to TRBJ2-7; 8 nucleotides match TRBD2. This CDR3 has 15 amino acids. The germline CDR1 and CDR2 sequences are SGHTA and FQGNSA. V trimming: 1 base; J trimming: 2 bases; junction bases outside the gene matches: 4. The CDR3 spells CASSLGAGGTYEQYF. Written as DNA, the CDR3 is TGTGCCAGCAGCTTAGGGGCGGGAGGAACCTACGAGCAGTACTTC.

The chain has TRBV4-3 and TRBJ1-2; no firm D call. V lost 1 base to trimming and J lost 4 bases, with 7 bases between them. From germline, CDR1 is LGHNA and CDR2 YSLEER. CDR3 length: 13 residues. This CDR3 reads CASSQAASYGYTF. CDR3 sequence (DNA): TGCGCCAGCAGCCAAGCGGCCTCCTATGGCTACACCTTC.

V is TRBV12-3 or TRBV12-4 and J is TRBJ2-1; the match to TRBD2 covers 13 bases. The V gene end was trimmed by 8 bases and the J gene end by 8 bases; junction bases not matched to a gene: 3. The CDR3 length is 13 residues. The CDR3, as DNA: TGTGCCAGCGGGACTAGCGGGATACATGAGCAGTTCTTC. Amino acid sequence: CASGTSGIHEQFF.

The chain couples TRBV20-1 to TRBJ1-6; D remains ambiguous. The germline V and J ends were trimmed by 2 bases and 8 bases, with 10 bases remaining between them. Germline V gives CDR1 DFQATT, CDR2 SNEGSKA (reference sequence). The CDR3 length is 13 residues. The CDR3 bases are TGCAGTGCTAGATGGACCGAAGATTCACCCCTCCACTTT. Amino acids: CSARWTEDSPLHF.

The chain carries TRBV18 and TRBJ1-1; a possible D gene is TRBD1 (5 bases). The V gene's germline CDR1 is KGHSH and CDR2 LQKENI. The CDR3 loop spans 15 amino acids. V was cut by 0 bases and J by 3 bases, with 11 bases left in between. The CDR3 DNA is TGTGCCAGCTCACCACCGACTGGGGGATACACTGAAGCTTTCTTT. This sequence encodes CASSPPTGGYTEAFF.

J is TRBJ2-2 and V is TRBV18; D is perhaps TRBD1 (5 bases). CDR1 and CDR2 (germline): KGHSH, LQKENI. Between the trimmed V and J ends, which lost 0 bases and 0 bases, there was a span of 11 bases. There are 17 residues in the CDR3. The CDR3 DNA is TGTGCCAGCTCACCACCGGGGCAGACCACGAACACCGGGGAGCTGTTTTTT. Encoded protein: CASSPPGQTTNTGELFF.

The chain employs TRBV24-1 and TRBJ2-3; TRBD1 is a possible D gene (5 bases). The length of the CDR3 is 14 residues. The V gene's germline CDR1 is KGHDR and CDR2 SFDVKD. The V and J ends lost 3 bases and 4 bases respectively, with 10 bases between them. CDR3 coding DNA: TGTGCCACCAGTGATAAGGGGTTCCCAGATACGCAGTATTTT. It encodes CATSDKGFPDTQYF.

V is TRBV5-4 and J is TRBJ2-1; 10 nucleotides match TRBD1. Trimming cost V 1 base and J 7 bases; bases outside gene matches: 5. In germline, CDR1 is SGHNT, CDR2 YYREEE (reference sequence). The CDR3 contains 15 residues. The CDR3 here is CASSLRTGGRNEQFF. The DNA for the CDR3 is TGTGCCAGCAGCTTGCGGACAGGGGGGAGGAATGAGCAGTTCTTC.

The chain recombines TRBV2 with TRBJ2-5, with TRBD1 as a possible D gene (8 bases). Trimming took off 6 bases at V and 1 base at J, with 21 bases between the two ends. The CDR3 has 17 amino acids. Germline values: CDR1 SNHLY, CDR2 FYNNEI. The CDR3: CASSGRPGQGLQETQYF. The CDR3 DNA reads TGTGCCAGCAGCGGGAGGCCCGGACAGGGCCTCCAAGAGACCCAGTACTTC. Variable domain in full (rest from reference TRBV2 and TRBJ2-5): EPEVTQTPSHQVTQMGQEVILRCVPISNHLYFYWYRQILGQKVEFLVSFYNNEISEKSEIFDDQFSVERPDGSNFTLKIRSTKLEDSAMYFCASSGRPGQGLQETQYFGPGTRLLVL.

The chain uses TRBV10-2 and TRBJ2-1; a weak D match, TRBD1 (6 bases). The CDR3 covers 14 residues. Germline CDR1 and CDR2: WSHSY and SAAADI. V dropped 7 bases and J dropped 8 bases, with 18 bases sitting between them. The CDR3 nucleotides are TGCGCCAGCAACTCCGCCGGCAGGGGAGATGAGCAGTTCTTC. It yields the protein CASNSAGRGDEQFF.

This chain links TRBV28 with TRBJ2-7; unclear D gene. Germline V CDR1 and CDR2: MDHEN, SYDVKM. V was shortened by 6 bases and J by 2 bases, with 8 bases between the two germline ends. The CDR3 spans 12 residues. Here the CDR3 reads CASRRTTYEQYF. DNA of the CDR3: TGTGCCAGCAGGCGAACCACCTACGAGCAGTACTTC. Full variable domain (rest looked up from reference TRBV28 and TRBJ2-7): DVKVTQSSRYLVKRTGEKVFLECVQDMDHENMFWYRQDPGLGLRLIYFSYDVKMKEKGDIPEGYSVSREKKERFSLILESASTNQTSMYLCASRRTTYEQYFGPGTRLTVT.

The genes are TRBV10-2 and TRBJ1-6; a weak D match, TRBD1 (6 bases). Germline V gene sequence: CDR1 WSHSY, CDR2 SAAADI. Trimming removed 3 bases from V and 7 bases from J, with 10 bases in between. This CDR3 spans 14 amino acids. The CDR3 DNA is TGCGCCAGCAGTGAAGGGGGGGCAAATTCACCCCTCCACTTT. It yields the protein CASSEGGANSPLHF.

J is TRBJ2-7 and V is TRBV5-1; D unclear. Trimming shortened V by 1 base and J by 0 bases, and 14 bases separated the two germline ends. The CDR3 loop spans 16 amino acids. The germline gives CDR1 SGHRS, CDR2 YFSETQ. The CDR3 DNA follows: TGCGCCAGCAGCTTGAACATACTAACGGGCTCCTACGAGCAGTACTTC. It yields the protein CASSLNILTGSYEQYF.